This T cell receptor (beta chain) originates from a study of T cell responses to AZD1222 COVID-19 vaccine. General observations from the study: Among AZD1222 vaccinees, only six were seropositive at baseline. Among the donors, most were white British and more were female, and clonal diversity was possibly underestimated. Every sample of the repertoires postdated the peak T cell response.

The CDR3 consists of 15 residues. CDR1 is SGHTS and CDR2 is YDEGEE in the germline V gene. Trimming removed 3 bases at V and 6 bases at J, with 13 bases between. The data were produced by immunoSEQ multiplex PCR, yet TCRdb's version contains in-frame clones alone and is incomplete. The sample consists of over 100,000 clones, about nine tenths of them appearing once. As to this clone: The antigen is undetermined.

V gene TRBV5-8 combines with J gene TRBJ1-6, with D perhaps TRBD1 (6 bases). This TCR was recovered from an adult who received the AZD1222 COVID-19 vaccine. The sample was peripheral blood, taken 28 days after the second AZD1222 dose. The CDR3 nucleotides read TGTGCCAGCAGCTCCCGTCAGGGGCCTAATTCACCCCTCCACTTT. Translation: CASSSRQGPNSPLHF.